Shown below are 27 T cell receptor beta chains from a single sample sequenced in a study of shared clonotypes between healthy human individuals. TCRdb's table, derived via immunoSEQ multiplex PCR, lists solely in-frame clones and lacks some. The sample includes roughly 2.5 million clones, approximately 90% of them seen just once. The source material was naive CD4+ T cells sorted from blood. Subset reported: CD45RA+ positively selected. Receptor source: a man aged 18-30 years in good health.

With respect to this clone: This sample also contains other DNA sequences that code for the same CDR3. The chain carries TRBV5-1 and TRBJ2-2; 9 nucleotides align to TRBD1. The ends lost 4 bases at V and 1 base at J; junction bases unmatched: 2. Per germline, CDR1 SGHRS and CDR2 YFSETQ. The CDR3 is 15 amino acids. CDR3 nucleotide sequence: TGCGCCAGCAGCCCGGGACAGGGGAACACCGGGGAGCTGTTTTTT. Translated: CASSPGQGNTGELFF.

This chain links TRBV4-1 with TRBJ2-1; tentative D call: TRBD2 (5 bases). Germline CDR1 is MGHRA and CDR2 is YSYEKL. CDR3 size: 14 residues. Trimming shortened V by 3 bases and J by 6 bases, and 12 bases separated the two germline ends. The CDR3 spells CASSQTALGNEQFF. The CDR3 coding sequence is TGCGCCAGCAGCCAGACCGCACTAGGCAATGAGCAGTTCTTC.

This chain connects TRBV7-9 to TRBJ1-3; D unclear. The CDR3 length is 14 residues. V was trimmed by 2 bases and J by 2 bases, leaving 7 bases between them. Germline CDR1 SEHNR, CDR2 FQNEAQ (reference sequence). Written as DNA, the CDR3 is TGTGCCAGCAGCTTATCGCGCACTGGAAACACCATATATTTT. Translation: CASSLSRTGNTIYF.

A word on this clone: This sample also contains other DNA sequences that code for the same CDR3. The chain joins TRBV28 to TRBJ2-5; D remains ambiguous. The germline CDR1 and CDR2 sequences are MDHEN and SYDVKM. The CDR3 consists of 12 residues. V lost 4 bases, J lost 5 bases, and 8 bases lay in between. Here the CDR3 reads CASSSQRETQYF. The CDR3 nucleotides are TGTGCCAGCAGTTCTCAGAGGGAGACCCAGTACTTC.

The V gene is TRBV6-5, the J gene TRBJ1-1; D might be TRBD1 (6 bases). The CDR3 spans 16 residues. Germline CDR1 and CDR2: MNHEY and SVGAGI. Trimming removed 0 bases at V and 11 bases at J, with 22 bases between. The CDR3 spells CASSYSPLLATGPAFF. DNA of the CDR3: TGTGCCAGCAGTTACTCCCCTCTTCTTGCCACAGGGCCCGCTTTCTTT.

The chain joins TRBV10-3 to TRBJ2-7; 7 nucleotides align to TRBD1. Germline V gives CDR1 ENHRY, CDR2 SYGVKD. There are 13 residues in the CDR3. Trimming at V came to 6 bases and at J to 5 bases, leaving 7 bases not matched to a gene. The CDR3 sequence is CAISRQGPNEQYF. The CDR3 coding sequence is TGTGCCATCAGCCGACAGGGACCTAACGAGCAGTACTTC.

Only one count was recorded for this clone. The chain employs TRBV7-3 and TRBJ1-1, with 7 bases aligning to TRBD1. CDR3 length: 15 residues. Germline CDR1 SGHTA, CDR2 FQGTGA. The V and J ends lost 1 base and 1 base, in that order; junction bases with no gene match: 3. The CDR3: CASSLMPGGNTEAFF. DNA for the CDR3: TGTGCCAGCAGCTTAATGCCAGGGGGGAACACTGAAGCTTTCTTT.

The rearrangement uses TRBV28 and TRBJ1-6, with D unclear. Trimming cost V 7 bases and J 7 bases, with 17 bases left between them. This CDR3 comprises 15 residues. Germline V lookup: CDR1 MDHEN, CDR2 SYDVKM. CDR3: CASTAKWYENSPLHF. The CDR3 coding sequence is TGTGCCAGCACCGCTAAGTGGTATGAGAATTCACCCCTCCACTTT.

The V gene is TRBV18, the J gene TRBJ1-6; TRBD1 aligns across 11 bases. The CDR3 is 15 amino acids. Germline V CDR1 and CDR2: KGHSH, LQKENI. V lost 6 bases, J lost 8 bases, and 6 bases stayed unmatched. This chain's CDR3 is CASSRDRGSDSPLHF. Here the CDR3 DNA reads TGTGCCAGCTCCCGGGACAGGGGGAGTGATTCACCCCTCCACTTT.

The chain joins TRBV18 to TRBJ2-1; maybe TRBD2 (5 bases). Germline CDR1 and CDR2: KGHSH and LQKENI. The CDR3 runs 19 residues. V gave up 4 bases and J gave up 9 bases, with 31 bases separating them. CDR3 nucleotide sequence: TGTGCCAGCTCACGGACGCTGGATCGTGGAGGCGTTTGGAACAGTGAGCAGTTCTTC. This codes for CASSRTLDRGGVWNSEQFF.

This chain uses TRBV19 with TRBJ1-4, with D tentatively TRBD1 (5 bases). The germline V gene has CDR1 LNHDA and CDR2 SQIVND (reference sequence). Trimming took 5 bases from V and 4 from J, leaving 14 bases between them. This CDR3 contains 15 residues. CDR3 protein: CASSGWGTVNEKLFF. CDR3 nucleotide sequence: TGTGCCAGTAGTGGGTGGGGCACGGTTAATGAAAAACTGTTTTTT.

The J gene is TRBJ1-5, the V gene TRBV7-8; perhaps TRBD1 as D (6 bases). The germline V gene encodes CDR1 SGHVS and CDR2 FQNEAQ. This CDR3 spans 16 amino acids. With 3 bases removed from V and 6 bases from J, the gap between germline ends came to 18 bases. Written as DNA, the CDR3 is TGTGCCAGCAGCTTCGTCTCAGGGGAGGTAAGTCAGCCCCAGCATTTT. Translated, it gives CASSFVSGEVSQPQHF.

The chain couples TRBV6-5 to TRBJ2-1; 7 bases agree with TRBD2. The CDR3 extends over 15 amino acids. V shed 5 bases, J shed 3 bases, and the junction held 7 bases outside the gene matches. Germline V lookup: CDR1 MNHEY, CDR2 SVGAGI. CDR3 protein: CASSQRERFYNEQFF. The CDR3 DNA is TGTGCCAGCAGTCAGCGGGAAAGATTCTACAATGAGCAGTTCTTC.

Regarding this clone: The sample contains more than one DNA sequence encoding this CDR3. V gene TRBV6-6 combines with J gene TRBJ2-7; D may match TRBD1 or TRBD2 (5 bases each). Trimming took 9 bases from V and 1 from J, leaving 13 bases between them. The CDR3 is 13 residues long. Germline CDR1 and CDR2: MNHNY and SVGAGI (reference sequence). Here the CDR3 reads CASSRDGSYEQYF. The CDR3 DNA reads TGTGCCAGTTCCCGGGACGGATCCTACGAGCAGTACTTC.

This chain joins TRBV5-6 and TRBJ1-5; TRBD1 matches at 12 bases. The CDR3 covers 16 residues. Germline values: CDR1 SGHDT, CDR2 YYEEEE. The V segment lost 2 bases and the J segment 3 bases; nucleotides outside the gene matches: 3. CDR3 amino acids: CASSFGGQGANQPQHF. DNA for the CDR3: TGTGCCAGCAGCTTTGGGGGACAGGGGGCCAATCAGCCCCAGCATTTT.

This chain uses TRBV27 with TRBJ1-1, with 7 bases matching TRBD1. V lost 8 bases, J lost 0 bases, and 9 bases stayed unmatched. Germline lookup yields CDR1 MNHEY and CDR2 SMNVEV (reference sequence). The CDR3 sequence is 15 residues long. The CDR3 DNA sequence: TGTGCCAGCTCGCGACAGGGAAACATGAACACTGAAGCTTTCTTT. It yields the protein CASSRQGNMNTEAFF.

A note on this clone: Other DNA sequences in the same sample also yield this CDR3. The chain is built from TRBV29-1 and TRBJ2-7; D possibly corresponds to TRBD1 (5 bases). V was clipped by 4 bases and J by 0 bases, with 13 bases between them. Germline V gives CDR1 SQVTM, CDR2 ANQGSEA. The CDR3 has 14 residues. CDR3 amino acids: CSVAATVSSYEQYF. CDR3 nucleotides: TGCAGCGTTGCCGCGACAGTGAGCTCCTACGAGCAGTACTTC.

The count of this clone is one. Other DNA sequences in the same sample also yield this CDR3. This sequence joins TRBV9 and TRBJ1-3; no definite D call. Between the trimmed V and J ends, which lost 4 bases and 4 bases, there was a span of 12 bases. CDR1 is SGDLS and CDR2 is YYNGEE in the germline V gene. The CDR3 totals 14 residues. CDR3: CASSPGTTGNTIYF. CDR3 nucleotides: TGTGCCAGCAGCCCTGGAACTACCGGAAACACCATATATTTT.

The chain links TRBV5-6 to TRBJ2-5, with D possibly called TRBD1 or TRBD2 (5 bases each). Germline loops: CDR1 SGHDT, CDR2 YYEEEE. V shed 6 bases and J shed 5 bases, with 17 bases lying between them. The CDR3 has 14 amino acids. The CDR3: CASMRKRGGETQYF. Here the CDR3 DNA reads TGTGCCAGCATGCGGAAACGTGGGGGTGAGACCCAGTACTTC.

This chain uses TRBV6-1 with TRBJ2-7, with 8 bases identical to TRBD2. Trimming took 2 bases from V and 2 from J; bases not matched to a gene: 5. Germline assignment: CDR1 MNHNS and CDR2 SASEGT. The CDR3 extends over 15 amino acids. The CDR3 region has the DNA TGTGCCAGCAGTGAAACGGCGGGGGGCGCCTACGAGCAGTACTTC. Its protein product is CASSETAGGAYEQYF.

The chain employs TRBV5-4 and TRBJ2-3; no clear D gene. V was pared by 3 bases and J by 0 bases, with 5 bases between. The germline V gene has CDR1 SGHNT and CDR2 YYREEE (reference sequence). The CDR3 covers 13 residues. In nucleotides, the CDR3 is TGTGCCAGCAGCTCGTCCAGCACAGATACGCAGTATTTT. Its translation: CASSSSSTDTQYF.

V gene TRBV5-1 combines with J gene TRBJ2-1; TRBD2 matches 9 bases. V gave up 0 bases and J gave up 6 bases; unmatched junction bases: 10. The CDR3 contains 17 residues. The germline V gene encodes CDR1 SGHRS and CDR2 YFSETQ. The CDR3, as DNA: TGCGCCAGCAGCTTGGGGCAAAAAGCGGGGGGTTCCAATGAGCAGTTCTTC. Residues: CASSLGQKAGGSNEQFF. The full variable domain, completed using reference TRBV5-1 and TRBJ2-1, is KAGVTQTPRYLIKTRGQQVTLSCSPISGHRSVSWYQQTPGQGLQFLFEYFSETQRNKGNFPGRFSGRQFSNSRSEMNVSTLELGDSALYLCASSLGQKAGGSNEQFFGPGTRLTVL.

V usage is TRBV10-3 and J usage is TRBJ2-5, with D uncertain. The CDR3 runs 15 residues. V lost 0 bases to trimming and J lost 2 bases, with 10 bases between them. Germline V gives CDR1 ENHRY, CDR2 SYGVKD. The CDR3 loop is CAISESSVDQETQYF. The DNA of the CDR3 is TGTGCCATCAGTGAGTCCTCCGTAGATCAAGAGACCCAGTACTTC.

CDR3 sequence: CASSSSERPLHF. CDR3 DNA sequence: TGTGCCAGCAGTAGCTCAGAAAGACCCCTCCACTTT. V gene TRBV6-5 combines with J gene TRBJ1-6; D uncertain. CDR1 is MNHEY, CDR2 SVGAGI, per germline. V was cut by 5 bases and J by 12 bases, with 11 bases left in between. There are 12 residues in the CDR3.

This chain uses TRBV11-2 with TRBJ2-5; 8 nucleotides line up with TRBD1. The tail of the sequence fits TRBJ2-7 better, so the J call may be wrong. This CDR3 comprises 12 residues. Germline V gene sequence: CDR1 SGHAT, CDR2 FQNNGV. Here the CDR3 DNA reads TGTGCCAGTCCGGGACAGGACTACGAGCAGTACTTC. Translation gives CASPGQDYEQYF.

The chain couples TRBV6-5 to TRBJ2-2, with D hard to call. V lost 5 bases, J lost 5 bases, and 9 bases lay in between. The germline V gene encodes CDR1 MNHEY and CDR2 SVGAGI. The CDR3 length is 13 residues. The CDR3 sequence is CASSQTFTGELFF. The CDR3 nucleotides read TGTGCCAGCAGTCAGACTTTTACCGGGGAGCTGTTTTTT.

The V gene is TRBV14, the J gene TRBJ2-7; D is possibly TRBD1 (6 bases). CDR3 length: 14 residues. Germline assignment: CDR1 SGHDN and CDR2 FVKESK. V gave up 0 bases and J gave up 8 bases, with 14 bases separating them. In DNA form, the CDR3 reads TGTGCCAGCAGCCAAGATGGGGGCTTGCTCAAGCAGTACTTC. Translation gives CASSQDGGLLKQYF.